The 23 T cell receptor beta chains listed next were all sequenced from one sample in a study of T cell responses to AZD1222 COVID-19 vaccine. The table came from immunoSEQ multiplex PCR; TCRdb's copy has only in-frame clones and leaves some out. The sample carries under 120,000 clones, around 94% recorded once. The input for sequencing was peripheral blood, taken on day 0 of AZD1222 vaccination. These receptors were obtained from an adult in good health.

This clone has a handful of counts. This chain joins TRBV11-3 and TRBJ2-6; 7 nucleotides agree with TRBD1. In germline, CDR1 is SGHNT, CDR2 YENEEA. This CDR3 region has 15 residues. Trimming removed 4 bases from V and 8 bases from J; junction bases left unmatched: 8. The CDR3 DNA sequence: TGTGCCAGCAGCTATCGGGACAGACGACCCAACGTCCTGACTTTC. It encodes CASSYRDRRPNVLTF.

J is TRBJ1-2 and V is TRBV11-1; 9 nucleotides align to TRBD1. CDR3 length: 15 amino acids. Trimming removed 5 bases from V and 4 bases from J; junction bases left unmatched: 8. Germline CDR1 is SGHAT and CDR2 is FQDESV (reference sequence). CDR3: CASSPRQGGLYGYTF. The CDR3 coding sequence is TGTGCCAGCAGCCCACGACAGGGGGGACTCTATGGCTACACCTTC.

The V and J genes are TRBV20-1 and TRBJ1-5, with D unresolved. The CDR3 runs 10 residues. In germline, CDR1 is DFQATT, CDR2 SNEGSKA (reference sequence). V was shortened by 4 bases and J by 6 bases, with 4 bases between the two germline ends. The CDR3 coding sequence is TGCAGTGCTACGAGTCAGCCCCAGCATTTT. This codes for CSATSQPQHF.

The chain links TRBV6-5 to TRBJ1-2; 7 positions match TRBD1. This CDR3 spans 14 amino acids. Germline V gene data show CDR1 as MNHEY and CDR2 as SVGAGI. With V trimmed by 6 bases and J by 8 bases, 12 bases remained unmatched. Here the CDR3 reads CASRPTGERFGYTF. CDR3 sequence (DNA): TGTGCCAGCAGGCCAACAGGGGAGAGGTTCGGCTACACCTTC.

This clone was recorded only once. This chain uses TRBV2 with TRBJ1-1; tentative D call: TRBD1 (5 bases). The ends were cut back, 3 bases at V and 5 bases at J, with 31 bases in the middle. CDR3 length equals 20 residues. Germline V gene data show CDR1 as SNHLY and CDR2 as FYNNEI. CDR3 region: CASSDLGARRRTGLRTEAFF. In DNA, the CDR3 is TGTGCCAGCAGTGACCTTGGGGCTAGGAGACGGACCGGTTTGAGGACTGAAGCTTTCTTT.

The genes are TRBV7-2 and TRBJ1-3, with TRBD1 matching over 10 bases. The trim removed 1 base at V and 6 bases at J, leaving 6 bases unmatched. CDR3 length: 16 amino acids. Per the germline V gene, CDR1 is SGHTA and CDR2 is FQGNSA. CDR3 nucleotide sequence: TGTGCCAGCAGCTTAGTTAGTGGACAGGGGGAAAACACCATATATTTT. It codes for CASSLVSGQGENTIYF.

This sequence joins TRBV4-1 and TRBJ2-5, with unresolved D. The V and J ends lost 2 bases and 2 bases respectively, with 12 bases between them. Germline CDR1 MGHRA, CDR2 YSYEKL. The CDR3 has 15 amino acids. CDR3 in DNA: TGCGCCAGCAGCCAAAGGGTAGTAGTTCAAGAGACCCAGTACTTC. Translated, it gives CASSQRVVVQETQYF.

V usage is TRBV3-1 (or the pseudogene TRBV3-2) and J usage is TRBJ1-2; D is possibly TRBD1 (5 bases). The CDR3 extends over 14 amino acids. Germline V CDR1 and CDR2: LGHDT, YNNKEL (reference sequence). Trimming shortened V by 0 bases and J by 6 bases, and 11 bases separated the two germline ends. The chain's CDR3 is CASSQEGAGNGYTF. The CDR3 DNA reads as TGTGCCAGCAGCCAAGAAGGGGCGGGAAATGGCTACACCTTC.

The chain carries TRBV6-5 and TRBJ1-2, with no clear D. Between the trimmed V and J ends, which lost 0 bases and 8 bases, there was a span of 13 bases. The length of the CDR3 is 14 residues. Per germline, CDR1 MNHEY and CDR2 SVGAGI. The DNA of the CDR3 is TGTGCCAGCAGTTACTCGACTGGGGAGGGAGGCTACACCTTC. This codes for CASSYSTGEGGYTF.

This chain links TRBV6-5 with TRBJ1-2, with 8 bases that match TRBD1. The CDR3 extends over 13 amino acids. Germline lookup yields CDR1 MNHEY and CDR2 SVGAGI. J was trimmed by 7 bases and V by 4 bases; bases with no gene match: 5. The CDR3 is CASSSDRVGGYTF. The CDR3 DNA sequence: TGTGCCAGCAGTTCGGACAGGGTGGGTGGCTACACCTTC.

The genes are TRBV9 and TRBJ2-3; 14 positions agree with TRBD2. The J segment lost 2 bases and the V segment lost 4 bases, leaving 6 bases of the junction unmatched. CDR3 size: 17 residues. The germline V gene has CDR1 SGDLS and CDR2 YYNGEE. The DNA for the CDR3 is TGTGCCAGCAGCCCCGGACTAGCGGGAGGCTACACAGATACGCAGTATTTT. Its translation: CASSPGLAGGYTDTQYF.

This rearrangement joins TRBV7-9 to TRBJ1-1, with D possibly TRBD1 on 5 matching bases. Trimming cost V 1 base and J 0 bases, with 12 bases left between them. Germline V gene data show CDR1 as SEHNR and CDR2 as FQNEAQ (reference sequence). CDR3 size: 16 residues. The CDR3 sequence is CASSLVLGHMNTEAFF. The DNA for the CDR3 is TGTGCCAGCAGCTTAGTTCTGGGGCACATGAACACTGAAGCTTTCTTT.

The chain couples TRBV28 to TRBJ2-1, with D unclear. V lost 3 bases and J lost 4, with 10 bases in between. Germline CDR1 reads MDHEN; CDR2 reads SYDVKM. The CDR3 contains 14 residues. The CDR3 DNA sequence: TGTGCCAGCAGTTTTTTTTCGGGTTACAATGAGCAGTTCTTC. Its protein product is CASSFFSGYNEQFF.

The gene calls are TRBV3-1 (or the pseudogene TRBV3-2) and TRBJ2-1; possible D gene TRBD1, 6 bases. Germline CDR1 LGHDT, CDR2 YNNKEL (reference sequence). V gave up 4 bases and J gave up 5 bases, with 21 bases separating them. The CDR3 consists of 17 residues. The CDR3 protein is CASSPYGRGSKDNEQFF. DNA of the CDR3: TGTGCCAGCAGCCCTTATGGCAGGGGTTCTAAAGACAATGAGCAGTTCTTC.

This rearrangement joins TRBV2 to TRBJ2-7; D gene uncertain. The CDR3 runs 14 residues. The V end was cut by 6 bases, the J end by 2 bases, with 14 bases between. Germline V lookup: CDR1 SNHLY, CDR2 FYNNEI. CDR3 sequence (DNA): TGTGCCAGCAGCTCTAGGTTGGTGACCTACGAGCAGTACTTC. Its translation: CASSSRLVTYEQYF.

The chain recombines TRBV11-3 with TRBJ2-7; D possibly corresponds to TRBD2 (5 bases). V was clipped by 5 bases and J by 5 bases, with 13 bases between them. Germline CDR1 and CDR2: SGHNT and YENEEA. This CDR3 has 13 residues. The CDR3 reads CASSPWTGDEQYF. In DNA form, the CDR3 reads TGTGCCAGCAGCCCCTGGACTGGCGACGAGCAGTACTTC.

CDR3 in amino acids: CASSTRLAGAYNEQFF. For the CDR3, the DNA is TGCGCCAGCAGCACTCGACTAGCGGGGGCCTACAATGAGCAGTTCTTC. The chain links TRBV5-1 to TRBJ2-1, with 12 bases aligning to TRBD2. J gave up 2 bases and V 4 bases, and 4 bases lay outside the gene matches. The CDR3 loop spans 16 amino acids. CDR1 and CDR2 (germline): SGHRS, YFSETQ. The full variable domain, with the rest looked up from reference TRBV5-1 and TRBJ2-1, is KAGVTQTPRYLIKTRGQQVTLSCSPISGHRSVSWYQQTPGQGLQFLFEYFSETQRNKGNFPGRFSGRQFSNSRSEMNVSTLELGDSALYLCASSTRLAGAYNEQFFGPGTRLTVL.

In nucleotides, the CDR3 is TGTGCCAGCAGTGAGGGACCGACAGGGGCTCAGCCCCAGCATTTT. Amino acids: CASSEGPTGAQPQHF. The genes are TRBV6-1 and TRBJ1-5, with 8 bases aligning to TRBD1. Germline V gene sequence: CDR1 MNHNS, CDR2 SASEGT. The CDR3 is made up of 15 amino acids. The J segment lost 6 bases and the V segment lost 3 bases, leaving 7 bases of the junction unmatched.

The sample holds a few counts of this clone. The J gene is TRBJ1-3, the V gene TRBV28; no clear D. The CDR3 sequence is 13 residues long. The germline V and J ends were trimmed by 5 bases and 6 bases, with 11 bases remaining between them. Germline V CDR1 and CDR2: MDHEN, SYDVKM. CDR3 in DNA: TGTGCCAGCAGTAAAACTCCCGTAAACACCATATATTTT. Encoded protein: CASSKTPVNTIYF.

This chain connects TRBV27 to TRBJ2-7; D unclear. CDR3 length: 11 amino acids. Germline V lookup: CDR1 MNHEY, CDR2 SMNVEV (reference sequence). The germline V and J ends were trimmed by 6 bases and 9 bases, with 12 bases remaining between them. In DNA, the CDR3 is TGTGCCAGCAGCCATGAGACTGGGCAGTACTTC. It yields the protein CASSHETGQYF.

This chain connects TRBV9 to TRBJ2-7; TRBD1 matches 8 bases. V gave up 0 bases and J gave up 6 bases; unmatched junction bases: 8. The germline V gene encodes CDR1 SGDLS and CDR2 YYNGEE. This CDR3 is 15 amino acids long. CDR3 residues: CASSVDEGQVAEQYF. In DNA form, the CDR3 reads TGTGCCAGCAGCGTAGACGAGGGACAGGTGGCCGAGCAGTACTTC.

The chain employs TRBV10-3 and TRBJ1-5; D remains unclear. The CDR3 spans 10 residues. Germline assignment: CDR1 ENHRY and CDR2 SYGVKD. Trimming shortened V by 9 bases and J by 5 bases, and 5 bases separated the two germline ends. The CDR3 region is CAMADQPQHF. The DNA for the CDR3 is TGTGCCATGGCGGATCAGCCCCAGCATTTT.

As DNA, the CDR3 is TGCGCCAGCAGCCAAGACCCACAGATCTCTGGAAACACCATATATTTT. Translation: CASSQDPQISGNTIYF. The chain recombines TRBV4-3 with TRBJ1-3; D remains ambiguous. Trimming removed 0 bases at V and 0 bases at J, with 9 bases between. The CDR3 is made up of 16 amino acids. Per the germline V gene, CDR1 is LGHNA and CDR2 is YSLEER.